Presented here are 13 T cell receptor beta chains from one specimen sequenced in a study of shared clonotypes between healthy human individuals. Naive-designated CD8 cells lacked CD45RO, were positively enriched for CCR7, and omitted terminally differentiated effector memory CD45RA+ cells. The data were produced by immunoSEQ multiplex PCR, yet TCRdb's version contains in-frame clones alone and is incomplete. The sample has around 640,000 clones, 90% to 97% seen once. Sample: naive CD8+ T cells sorted from blood. The receptors come from a woman aged 30 to 39 in good health.

The chain couples TRBV4-1 to TRBJ2-5; TRBD2 might be the D (6 bases). Trimming shortened V by 4 bases and J by 0 bases, and 9 bases separated the two germline ends. CDR1 is MGHRA and CDR2 is YSYEKL in the germline V gene. The CDR3 consists of 14 residues. CDR3 residues: CASSRRLDQETQYF. CDR3 DNA sequence: TGCGCCAGCAGCCGAAGACTAGACCAAGAGACCCAGTACTTC.

The V gene is TRBV4-1, the J gene TRBJ1-1; the D is unclear. This CDR3 is 13 amino acids long. Looked up from germline, CDR1 is MGHRA and CDR2 is YSYEKL. Trimming took off 1 base at V and 10 bases at J, with 13 bases between the two ends. CDR3 in amino acids: CASSQGVFYGAFF. DNA for the CDR3: TGCGCCAGCAGCCAAGGGGTGTTCTATGGAGCTTTCTTT.

The table lists this clone with a count of one. The DNA of the CDR3 is TGTGCCAGCAGCACCTTTGGCAGCTGGAGAGATACGCAGTATTTT. This translates into CASSTFGSWRDTQYF. V and J are TRBV13 and TRBJ2-3, with D hard to call. Trimming removed 5 bases at V and 5 bases at J, with 17 bases between. CDR3 length: 15 residues. The V gene's germline CDR1 is PRHDT and CDR2 FYEKMQ (reference sequence). Drawing the rest from reference TRBV13 and TRBJ2-3, the complete variable domain is AAGVIQSPRHLIKEKRETATLKCYPIPRHDTVYWYQQGPGQDPQFLISFYEKMQSDKGSIPDRFSAQQFSDYHSELNMSSLELGDSALYFCASSTFGSWRDTQYFGPGTRLTVL.

The chain carries TRBV28 and TRBJ2-7, with 9 bases aligning to TRBD1. Unmatched junction bases numbered 7, after V lost 4 bases and J lost 3 bases. The CDR3 is 15 amino acids. Germline-derived CDR1 and CDR2 are MDHEN and SYDVKM. In nucleotides, the CDR3 is TGTGCCAGCAGTTACCCGGACAGGGGAGGCTACGAGCAGTACTTC. Translating gives CASSYPDRGGYEQYF.

This clone has just one count. The chain employs TRBV27 and TRBJ2-7; 7 nucleotides match TRBD1. Looked up from germline, CDR1 is MNHEY and CDR2 is SMNVEV (reference sequence). V was pared by 1 base and J by 2 bases, with 5 bases of the junction left unmatched. This CDR3 contains 15 residues. The CDR3 reads CASSLLARGPYEQYF. CDR3 coding DNA: TGTGCCAGCAGTTTATTGGCAAGGGGGCCCTACGAGCAGTACTTC.

The V call is TRBV28, the J call TRBJ2-1, with D maybe TRBD2 (5 bases). The germline V and J ends were trimmed by 2 bases and 3 bases, with 8 bases remaining between them. Germline V gene lookup returns CDR1 MDHEN and CDR2 SYDVKM. This CDR3 region has 14 residues. CDR3 sequence (DNA): TGTGCCAGCAGTTTACTAGCTGACTACAATGAGCAGTTCTTC. It specifies CASSLLADYNEQFF.

The chain links TRBV9 to TRBJ2-1, with 14 bases identical to TRBD2. Germline CDR1 and CDR2: SGDLS and YYNGEE. The length of the CDR3 is 15 residues. V was pared by 3 bases and J by 7 bases, with 3 bases of the junction left unmatched. CDR3 amino acids: CASSAGLAGANEQFF. The CDR3 bases are TGTGCCAGCAGCGCGGGACTAGCGGGAGCTAATGAGCAGTTCTTC.

J is TRBJ2-1 and V is TRBV27; 9 bases line up with TRBD1. The CDR3 sequence is 15 residues long. V lost 6 bases and J lost 6; bases outside the gene matches: 9. The germline gives CDR1 MNHEY, CDR2 SMNVEV (reference sequence). The CDR3 nucleotides are TGTGCCAGCAGCTACGGACAGGGGCCGGGCAATGAGCAGTTCTTC. Amino acid sequence: CASSYGQGPGNEQFF.

The V call is TRBV9, the J call TRBJ2-7; maybe TRBD1 (6 bases). This CDR3 comprises 16 residues. V lost 2 bases and J lost 2, with 17 bases in between. From germline, CDR1 is SGDLS and CDR2 YYNGEE. CDR3 sequence: CASSVGRGLLAYEQYF. In DNA form, the CDR3 reads TGTGCCAGCAGCGTCGGCAGGGGTCTTCTCGCCTACGAGCAGTACTTC.

V gene TRBV27 combines with J gene TRBJ2-3, with 7 nucleotides matching TRBD2. This CDR3 region has 11 residues. V shed 6 bases, J shed 9 bases, and the junction held 3 bases outside the gene matches. Germline values: CDR1 MNHEY, CDR2 SMNVEV (reference sequence). The CDR3 bases are TGTGCCAGCAGCGGGGAGGGGACGCAGTATTTT. Amino acid sequence: CASSGEGTQYF.

Remarks on this clone: Additional DNA sequences in this sample encode the identical CDR3. This chain links TRBV5-1 with TRBJ1-1, with a tentative D call TRBD1 (5 bases). The V gene's germline CDR1 is SGHRS and CDR2 YFSETQ. V was trimmed by 0 bases and J by 2 bases, leaving 8 bases between them. CDR3 length: 14 amino acids. CDR3 loop: CASSLGRGNTEAFF. The CDR3 DNA follows: TGCGCCAGCAGCTTGGGTAGGGGAAACACTGAAGCTTTCTTT.

V usage is TRBV10-2 and J usage is TRBJ2-5; weak D call: TRBD2 (5 bases). This CDR3 spans 15 amino acids. Trimming took 6 bases from V and 5 from J, leaving 19 bases between them. Per germline, CDR1 WSHSY and CDR2 SAAADI. The CDR3 coding sequence is TGCGCCAGCAGGGTCAACCTACCTAGAGGGGAGACCCAGTACTTC. Encoded protein: CASRVNLPRGETQYF.

The rearrangement joins TRBV5-4 to TRBJ2-5, with 9 positions matching TRBD2. V lost 4 bases to trimming and J lost 4 bases; unmatched junction nucleotides: 5. The CDR3 spans 14 residues. Germline values: CDR1 SGHNT, CDR2 YYREEE (reference sequence). DNA of the CDR3: TGTGCCAGCAGCACGACTAGCGGTCCAGAGACCCAGTACTTC. Translation gives CASSTTSGPETQYF. The full variable domain, rest sourced from reference TRBV5-4 and TRBJ2-5, is ETGVTQSPTHLIKTRGQQVTLRCSSQSGHNTVSWYQQALGQGPQFIFQYYREEENGRGNFPPRFSGLQFPNYSSELNVNALELDDSALYLCASSTTSGPETQYFGPGTRLLVL.